The text below deals with one TCR beta chain. Its antigen remains unknown. CDR1 DFQATT and CDR2 SNEGSKA come from the germline V gene (reference sequence). The CDR3 is made up of 12 amino acids. Deletions cut 3 bases from V and 1 base from J, with 5 bases between. This sample was taken from a study of glioma-infiltrating T cells. Notes on the study in general: Tissue-blood divergence was below expectation in non-neoplastic patients, above in gliomas.

The iRepertoire nested amplicon-rescue multiplex PCR amplified TCR alpha and beta CDR3s from RNA. TCRdb re-called the multiplex PCR reads with MiXCR, one entry per CDR3 protein. The sample lists around 350,000 distinct CDR3 sequences; roughly two fifths were seen once. The chain joins TRBV20-1 to TRBJ2-3; the D is unclear. The sequencing input was glioma tissue, nonneoplastic brain tissue, or PBMCs (not recorded which). The sequence came from a human donor with low-grade glioma or glioblastoma, undergoing nonglioma brain surgery, or in good health (not recorded which). The CDR3 DNA reads as TGCAGTGCTAGCCCTCGCACAGATACGCAGTATTTT. Translating gives CSASPRTDTQYF.